These T cell receptor beta chains were read from a single sample in a study of blood T cell repertoires in COVID-19. The data were produced by immunoSEQ multiplex PCR, yet TCRdb's version contains in-frame clones alone and is incomplete. The sample holds roughly 200,000 clones, about nine tenths seen once. Sequenced: peripheral blood. The receptors shown here come from a man aged 18 to 30 with active or convalescent COVID-19. CDR3s include the opening cysteine and the closing phenylalanine or tryptophan. Each record gives: D gene, clone size, J gene, V gene, CDR3 DNA, CDR3 protein. D genes are given only for firm matches. Clone sizes are given selectively: once, few, many, or a class where the clone is expanded.

NA,NA,TRBJ1-2,TRBV5-6,TGTGCCAGCAGCTTGGCCCCCATTTTTGGCTACACCTTC,CASSLAPIFGYTF
TRBD2,NA,TRBJ2-5,TRBV5-1,TGCGCCAGCAGCACAAGACTAGCGGGGGGCCAAGAGACCCAGTACTTC,CASSTRLAGGQETQYF
NA,NA,TRBJ2-1,TRBV7-2,TGTGCCAGCAGCTTGCCGGGTTCCTACAATGAGCAGTTCTTC,CASSLPGSYNEQFF
NA,NA,TRBJ1-5,TRBV5-8,TGTGCCAGCAGTACAGGTTTTAGCAATCAGCCCCAGCATTTT,CASSTGFSNQPQHF
TRBD2,NA,TRBJ2-3,TRBV15,TGTGCCACCAGCAGAGATCGAAGCGGGAGGGTGGCAGATACGCAGTATTTT,CATSRDRSGRVADTQYF
TRBD2,many,TRBJ2-1,TRBV5-6,TGTGCCAGCGGGACTAGCGGTAATTACAATGAGCAGTTCTTC,CASGTSGNYNEQFF
TRBD2,few,TRBJ2-1,TRBV7-9,TGTGCCAGCAGCTTAGCCTCCCTTAGCGGGGGGGCCAATGAGCAGTTCTTC,CASSLASLSGGANEQFF
TRBD1,NA,TRBJ1-2,TRBV5-5,TGTGCCAGCAGCCAGGGACAGCGGCCGATTTTCTATGGCTACACCTTC,CASSQGQRPIFYGYTF
TRBD1,NA,TRBJ1-4,TRBV2,TGTGCCAGCAGTACAGGGGGGAGTAATGAAAAACTGTTTTTT,CASSTGGSNEKLFF
NA,NA,TRBJ1-1,TRBV3-1/TRBV3-2,TGTGCCAGCAGCCCGGGGACTGAGAAAGCTTTCTTT,CASSPGTEKAFF
TRBD1,NA,TRBJ1-2,TRBV9,TGTGCCAGCAGCGGCGGACAGGGAAACTATGGCTACACCTTC,CASSGGQGNYGYTF
NA,NA,TRBJ2-1,TRBV30,TGTGCCTGGAGGGACTCGCACTCCTACAATGAGCAGTTCTTC,CAWRDSHSYNEQFF
TRBD2,once,TRBJ2-3,TRBV9,TGTGCCAGCAGCCCTACTAGCGGGGGGGCGGGGGATACGCAGTATTTT,CASSPTSGGAGDTQYF
TRBD1,NA,TRBJ1-6,TRBV7-2,TGTGCCAGCAGCCTGACGGGACAGGCAAATTCACCCCTCCACTTT,CASSLTGQANSPLHF
NA,few,TRBJ1-6,TRBV7-3,TGTGCCAGCAGCCCGACACCAAATTCACCCCTCCACTTT,CASSPTPNSPLHF
NA,NA,TRBJ1-5,TRBV30,TGTGCCTGGAGTAGAGAGAGAAATCAGCCCCAGCATTTT,CAWSRERNQPQHF